A selection of T cell receptor beta chains follows, all from one sample in a study of blood T cells in healthy people across ages. TCRdb re-analysed the 5' RACE reads in MiXCR, keeping a single row per CDR3 protein. Here the sample spans some 850,000 distinct CDR3 sequences, more than 25% being singletons. These same data were also listed under a study on T cells of mothers and their children.

Material for sequencing was blood. These receptors all stem from a boy aged 5-17 years in good health. CDR3s leave out the opening cysteine and the closing phenylalanine or tryptophan.

TRBJ1-4 | TRBV20-1 | SADRDGREKLF
TRBJ1-3 | TRBV6-6 | ASTQSELIPIY
TRBJ1-4 | TRBV5-1 | ASSLAAQGGGEKLF
TRBJ2-1 | TRBV20-1 | SVTGVQGAYNEQF
TRBJ1-1 | TRBV7-2 | ASSSARATIATEAF
. | TRBV7-9 | ASSTRRTSGVALQETQY
TRBJ2-3 | TRBV10-3 | AISESGGRDTQY
TRBJ2-7 | TRBV7-9 | ASSPGQGIFYEQY
. | TRBV18 | ASSLQLTGRTYEQY
. | TRBV20-1 | SARVPSGADYEQY
TRBJ1-2 | TRBV18 | ASSLTGPGQPYGYT